A single sample gave rise to the 14 T cell receptor beta chains below, sequenced in a study of PD-1 blockade in classical Hodgkin lymphoma. Following autologous stem cell transplantation, relapse occurred in every patient, and exposure to brentuximab vedotin varied. This table comes from immunoSEQ multiplex PCR, and its TCRdb copy is limited to in-frame clones, with some not included. The profile shows under 95,000 clones, under 95% of them singletons. Sequenced here: peripheral blood mononuclear cells (PBMCs), sampled at baseline. The receptors here all came from a human donor with classical Hodgkin lymphoma.

The rearrangement links TRBV30 to TRBJ2-3, with 7 positions matching TRBD2. CDR1 and CDR2 from the germline V gene are GTSNPN and SVGIG (reference sequence). Trimming took 5 bases from V and 2 from J; bases not matched to a gene: 7. This CDR3 comprises 14 residues. CDR3 in amino acids: CAWERSGNTDTQYF. The CDR3 nucleotides read TGTGCCTGGGAACGGAGCGGGAACACAGATACGCAGTATTTT.

This clone was seen a handful of times. The rearrangement links TRBV27 to TRBJ2-7, with no clear D. The germline gives CDR1 MNHEY, CDR2 SMNVEV (reference sequence). This CDR3 contains 14 residues. The V and J ends lost 4 bases and 2 bases respectively, with 12 bases between them. The CDR3 is CASSSPSAAYEQYF. The CDR3 DNA follows: TGTGCCAGCAGTTCACCTTCTGCCGCCTACGAGCAGTACTTC.

The CDR3 DNA is TGTGCCAGACTTCCGTTTCTACCTTGCACAGATACGCAGTATTTT. Protein sequence: CARLPFLPCTDTQYF. The V call is TRBV12-1, the J call TRBJ2-3; the table calls TRBD2, which could not be checked here. TRBV12-1 is a pseudogene segment. The CDR3 runs 15 residues.

The chain couples TRBV18 to TRBJ2-3; maybe TRBD1 (7 bases). This CDR3 has 15 residues. The germline V and J ends were trimmed by 6 bases and 0 bases, with 13 bases remaining between them. CDR1 KGHSH and CDR2 LQKENI come from the germline V gene. For the CDR3, the DNA is TGTGCCAGCTCTCCCTCAGGGGGGAGCACAGATACGCAGTATTTT. This translates into CASSPSGGSTDTQYF.

The chain is built from TRBV27 and TRBJ2-4; 9 nucleotides align to TRBD1. Germline CDR1 MNHEY, CDR2 SMNVEV (reference sequence). This CDR3 comprises 19 residues. Unmatched junction bases numbered 13, after V lost 2 bases and J lost 2 bases. The CDR3 protein is CASSLTHPGTGLTKNIQYF. The CDR3 DNA reads as TGTGCCAGCAGTTTAACCCATCCCGGGACAGGGTTGACCAAAAACATTCAGTACTTC.

The chain joins TRBV13 to TRBJ2-1, with D tentatively TRBD2 (5 bases). CDR3 length: 15 residues. V lost 7 bases and J 0 bases, leaving 13 bases between the germline ends. The germline CDR1 and CDR2 sequences are PRHDT and FYEKMQ (reference sequence). CDR3 nucleotides: TGTGCCAGCACAGCGGAGTCAAGCTCCTACAATGAGCAGTTCTTC. Its protein product is CASTAESSSYNEQFF.

The CDR3 spells CASSLENEQYF. The CDR3 bases are TGCGCCAGCAGCTTGGAGAACGAGCAGTACTTC. The chain is built from TRBV5-1 and TRBJ2-7; D gene uncertain. V gave up 0 bases and J gave up 5 bases, with 3 bases separating them. Germline CDR1 reads SGHRS; CDR2 reads YFSETQ. This CDR3 contains 11 residues.

The genes are TRBV6-1 and TRBJ1-4; 7 bases align to TRBD1. V gave up 4 bases and J gave up 6 bases; unmatched junction bases: 8. Germline V gene data show CDR1 as MNHNS and CDR2 as SASEGT. This CDR3 comprises 15 residues. The CDR3 spells CASSAYRGMDEKLFF. DNA for the CDR3: TGTGCCAGCAGTGCCTACAGGGGTATGGATGAAAAACTGTTTTTT.

This chain's CDR3 is CASSLSPGDNEQFF. CDR3 nucleotide sequence: TGTGCCAGCAGCTTAAGCCCAGGGGACAATGAGCAGTTCTTC. This rearrangement joins TRBV7-3 to TRBJ2-1; TRBD1 is a possible D gene (6 bases). Germline CDR1 is SGHTA and CDR2 is FQGTGA. CDR3 length: 14 amino acids. The V and J ends lost 1 base and 5 bases respectively, with 9 bases between them.

The chain couples TRBV7-3 to TRBJ2-1; D gene uncertain. V dropped 6 bases and J dropped 9 bases, with 15 bases sitting between them. The V gene's germline CDR1 is SGHTA and CDR2 FQGTGA. CDR3 length: 13 amino acids. CDR3 residues: CASRPETESEQFF. The CDR3 nucleotides read TGTGCCAGCAGGCCAGAGACGGAGTCTGAGCAGTTCTTC.

The chain uses TRBV18 and TRBJ1-1; D is unclear. The CDR3 is 12 residues long. V lost 6 bases and J 0 bases, leaving 5 bases between the germline ends. Germline loops: CDR1 KGHSH, CDR2 LQKENI. This CDR3 reads CASSPMNTEAFF. CDR3 coding DNA: TGTGCCAGCTCTCCCATGAACACTGAAGCTTTCTTT.

About this clone: Other DNA sequences in this specimen translate into the identical CDR3. This chain connects TRBV30 to TRBJ1-3; D is unclear. Germline V lookup: CDR1 GTSNPN, CDR2 SVGIG (reference sequence). V lost 3 bases and J lost 0, with 6 bases in between. The length of the CDR3 is 13 residues. The DNA for the CDR3 is TGTGCCTGGAGGGGCTACTCTGGAAACACCATATATTTT. This gives the protein CAWRGYSGNTIYF. Full variable domain (missing parts from reference TRBV30 and TRBJ1-3): SQTIHQWPATLVQPVGSPLSLECTVEGTSNPNLYWYRQAAGRGLQLLFYSVGIGQISSEVPQNLSASRPQDRQFILSSKKLLLSDSGFYLCAWRGYSGNTIYFGEGSWLTVV.

V and J are TRBV30 and TRBJ2-5; possible D gene TRBD1, 6 bases. Germline lookup yields CDR1 GTSNPN and CDR2 SVGIG (reference sequence). V dropped 5 bases and J dropped 1 base, with 11 bases sitting between them. The CDR3 runs to 13 residues. In nucleotides, the CDR3 is TGTGCCTGGCGCTGGGACACCCAAGAGACCCAGTACTTC. Translation gives CAWRWDTQETQYF. The variable domain in full, completed from reference TRBV30 and TRBJ2-5, reads SQTIHQWPATLVQPVGSPLSLECTVEGTSNPNLYWYRQAAGRGLQLLFYSVGIGQISSEVPQNLSASRPQDRQFILSSKKLLLSDSGFYLCAWRWDTQETQYFGPGTRLLVL.

V gene TRBV28 combines with J gene TRBJ2-7, with TRBD2 identical over 9 bases. The CDR3 runs 18 residues. Germline trimming cut 3 bases from V and 5 bases from J; bases unmatched to any gene: 17. Germline CDR1 and CDR2: MDHEN and SYDVKM. CDR3: CASSFLFTEREVTHEQYF. The DNA of the CDR3 is TGTGCCAGCAGTTTTTTGTTCACCGAGCGGGAGGTAACCCACGAGCAGTACTTC.